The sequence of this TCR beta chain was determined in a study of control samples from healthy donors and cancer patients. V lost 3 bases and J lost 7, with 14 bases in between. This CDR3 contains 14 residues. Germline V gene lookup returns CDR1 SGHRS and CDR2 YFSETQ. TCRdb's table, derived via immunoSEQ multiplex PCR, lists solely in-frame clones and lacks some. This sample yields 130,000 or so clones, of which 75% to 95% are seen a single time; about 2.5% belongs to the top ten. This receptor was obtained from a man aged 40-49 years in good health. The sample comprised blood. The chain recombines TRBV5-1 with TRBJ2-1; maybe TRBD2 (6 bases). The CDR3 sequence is CASSSSRTINEQFF. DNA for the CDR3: TGCGCCAGCAGCTCAAGCCGGACTATTAATGAGCAGTTCTTC.